This TCR beta chain appears in the sequencing data of a study of T cells in Graves' hyperthyroidism and ophthalmopathy. About the research overall: Peripheral blood specimens were obtained at initial diagnosis, prior to any treatment. Study observations and caveats: Most thyroid clonotypes expanded above 0.001 were also detected in blood.

CDR1 DFQATT and CDR2 SNEGSKA come from the germline V gene (reference sequence). Trimming cost V 3 bases and J 6 bases; bases outside gene matches: 10. This CDR3 contains 15 residues. Hyperthyroidism had been newly diagnosed in patients aged 18 to 65, and its duration was under 2 months. The PBMCs studied were ones that came from about 10 ml fresh peripheral blood. In its sample, this clonotype was seen many times. Its cognate antigen is unknown. From RNA transcripts, TCR beta CDR3 regions were amplified. The TCR CDR3 first-round RT-PCR relied on the HTBI primer set. Each CDR3 protein is one row after TCRdb ran MiXCR on the multiplex PCR reads. The sample lists about 160,000 distinct CDR3 sequences, just under 9.5% occurring once.

The chain joins TRBV20-1 to TRBJ2-1; 8 nucleotides align to TRBD2. The sample taken for sequencing was blood. The TCR was taken from a woman aged 18-29 years with Graves' hyperthyroidism that later progressed to Graves' ophthalmopathy. CDR3 bases: TGCAGTGCTAGCGAACGTCCCGGGACTAGCAATGAGCAGTTCTTC. It encodes CSASERPGTSNEQFF.